Listed below are T cell receptor beta chains from one sample, sequenced in a study of blood T cell repertoires in COVID-19. Sequencing was performed with immunoSEQ multiplex PCR; in TCRdb, only in-frame clones are kept and a portion is missing. The top ten clones hold around 21% of a sample with 50,000 to 75,000 clones, around nine tenths of them seen once. Source material: peripheral blood. These receptors all stem from a woman between 45 and 60 years old with active or convalescent COVID-19. The CDR3 runs from the conserved cysteine through the conserved F or W. The D gene is left open where the match is weak. A clone size is listed for some rows: how often the clone was seen (once, few, many), or a class if it is expanded.

J gene,V gene,D gene,clone size,CDR3 DNA,CDR3 protein
TRBJ2-2,TRBV9,TRBD2,NA,TGTGCCAGCAGCGTGGGACTACTTAACACCGGGGAGCTGTTTTTT,CASSVGLLNTGELFF
TRBJ2-1,TRBV28,NA,NA,TGTGCCAGCAGTTTAAGAGGGAGACTCCTCTCCTACAATGAGCAGTTCTTC,CASSLRGRLLSYNEQFF
TRBJ2-5,TRBV7-8,TRBD1,once,TGTGCCAGCAGCTTAAGAGGGACAGGGGTGAGAGAGACCCAGTACTTC,CASSLRGTGVRETQYF
TRBJ2-5,TRBV7-3,NA,NA,TGTGCCAGCAGCTTATATGGCAAAGAGACCCAGTACTTC,CASSLYGKETQYF
TRBJ1-1,TRBV1,NA,NA,TGCACCAGCAGACAAAGCAGGGGTTTGGAGACTGAAGCTTTCTTT,CTSRQSRGLETEAFF
TRBJ2-1,TRBV5-4,NA,NA,TGTGCCAGCAGCTTTGGGAGTAACAATGAGCAGTTCTTC,CASSFGSNNEQFF
TRBJ1-1,TRBV6-2/TRBV6-3,TRBD1,NA,TGTGCCAGCAGTTTGACCGGACAGGGAAACACTGAAGCTTTCTTT,CASSLTGQGNTEAFF
TRBJ2-3,TRBV7-3,NA,NA,TGTGCCAGCAGCTCACCATTACTACACGGTGAAGAAGATACGCAGTATTTT,CASSSPLLHGEEDTQYF
TRBJ1-4,TRBV5-6,NA,medium-sized,TGTGCCAGCAGCTCGGTCACGACTAATGAAAAACTGTTTTTT,CASSSVTTNEKLFF
TRBJ2-2,TRBV3-1/TRBV3-2,NA,NA,TGTGCCAGCAGCCCCATCTCAGGGGTCGGGGAGCTGTTTTTT,CASSPISGVGELFF
TRBJ1-5,TRBV9,NA,NA,TGTGCCAGCAGCGTAGCCGGGAGTCAGCCCCAGCATTTT,CASSVAGSQPQHF
TRBJ2-3,TRBV24-1,TRBD2,NA,TGTGCCACCCTGCGGGAGGGCAAAGGAGATGACAACACAGATACGCAGTATTTT,CATLREGKGDDNTDTQYF
TRBJ1-5,TRBV12-5,TRBD1,NA,TGTGCTAGTGGTTTCGGGACAGGGAAGGGCAATCAGCCCCAGCATTTT,CASGFGTGKGNQPQHF
TRBJ1-2,TRBV28,TRBD1,few,TGTGCCAGCAGCCCAGGAGGTATGACAGGGGTAGACTATGGCTACACCTTC,CASSPGGMTGVDYGYTF
TRBJ2-7,TRBV27,NA,once,TGTGCCAGCAGTTCGTACTACGGTCTTGTGGACGAGCAGTACTTC,CASSSYYGLVDEQYF
TRBJ2-1,TRBV9,NA,once,TGTGCCAGCAGCGCCGAGGGGGGACTACCTTCCAATGAGCAGTTCTTC,CASSAEGGLPSNEQFF
TRBJ1-1,TRBV18,NA,NA,TGTGCCAGCTCATCGGCTGATGGCGGGGGCCGGACTGAAGCTTTCTTT,CASSSADGGGRTEAFF
TRBJ2-1,TRBV28,TRBD2,once,TGTGCCAGCAATCGGGCTAGCGGCAATGAGCAGTTCTTC,CASNRASGNEQFF
TRBJ2-5,TRBV14,TRBD2,NA,TGTGCCAGCAGCCAAGTAATCAGAGGACTAGCGGTGTACCAAGAGACCCAGTACTTC,CASSQVIRGLAVYQETQYF
TRBJ1-1,TRBV4-2,NA,NA,TGTGCCAGCAGCCACTCCCGGGACACTAAGAACACTGAAGCTTTCTTT,CASSHSRDTKNTEAFF
TRBJ2-7,TRBV5-1,TRBD1,NA,TGCGCCAGCAGCTTCAGGGGGCCAACCTACGAGCAGTACTTC,CASSFRGPTYEQYF
TRBJ2-1,TRBV5-8,TRBD2,NA,TGTGCCAGCAGCTTGTCGGGGGGTTCCTACAATGAGCAGTTCTTC,CASSLSGGSYNEQFF
TRBJ1-1,TRBV21-1,NA,NA,TGTGCCAGCAGCAGAAGGGAGGTCCATGAAGCTTTCTTT,CASSRREVHEAFF
TRBJ2-1,TRBV10-3,NA,NA,TGTGCCATCAGTGAGCGTATACTAGCCTCTCTCTACAATGAGCAGTTCTTC,CAISERILASLYNEQFF
TRBJ2-1,TRBV7-3,NA,NA,TGTGCCAGCAGCCCCCTTCTAGCGTCCTACAATGAGCAGTTCTTC,CASSPLLASYNEQFF
TRBJ2-1,TRBV3-1/TRBV3-2,NA,NA,TGTGCCAGCAGCCGCTTCTACCGGAGCTCCTACAATGAGCAGTTCTTC,CASSRFYRSSYNEQFF
TRBJ1-3,TRBV19,NA,NA,TGTGCCTCGAGGTTCGGGGGCTCTGGAAACACCATATATTTT,CASRFGGSGNTIYF
TRBJ1-3,TRBV3-1/TRBV3-2,NA,NA,TGTGCCAGCAGCCAATTACAGGGTCTTTGGGGAAACACCATATATTTT,CASSQLQGLWGNTIYF
TRBJ2-7,TRBV7-9,TRBD2,NA,TGTGCCAGCAGCTACGGGGAGGGACCCTACGAGCAGTACTTC,CASSYGEGPYEQYF